This record concerns one T cell receptor beta chain sequence. This sample stems from a study of T cell responses to AZD1222 COVID-19 vaccine. Libraries were prepared by immunoSEQ multiplex PCR; TCRdb keeps only in-frame clonotypes and omits some of them. The repertoire holds 130,000 to 150,000 clones, with roughly 88% as singletons. V shed 1 base and J shed 8 bases, with 8 bases lying between them. Germline lookup yields CDR1 SGHDN and CDR2 FVKESK. CDR3 length equals 13 residues. The receptor's source is an adult who received the AZD1222 COVID-19 vaccine. The J gene is TRBJ1-4, the V gene TRBV14; no firm D call. This material consisted of peripheral blood, taken 28 days after the second AZD1222 dose. CDR3 coding DNA: TGTGCCAGCAGCCAAGGGGTAAGGGAAAAACTGTTTTTT. This gives the protein CASSQGVREKLFF.